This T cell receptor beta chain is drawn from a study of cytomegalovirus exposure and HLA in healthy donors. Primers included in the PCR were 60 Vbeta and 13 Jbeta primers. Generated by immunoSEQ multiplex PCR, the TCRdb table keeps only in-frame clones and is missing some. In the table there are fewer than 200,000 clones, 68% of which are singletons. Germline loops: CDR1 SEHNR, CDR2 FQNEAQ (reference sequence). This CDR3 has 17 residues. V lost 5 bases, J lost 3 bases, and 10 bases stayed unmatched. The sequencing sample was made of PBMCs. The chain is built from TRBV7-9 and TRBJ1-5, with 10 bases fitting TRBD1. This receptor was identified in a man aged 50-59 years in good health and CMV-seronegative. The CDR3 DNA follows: TGTGCCAGCAGCCGTTATCCGGGACAGGGGAACAATCAGCCCCAGCATTTT. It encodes CASSRYPGQGNNQPQHF.